This TCR beta chain is from a study of T cell responses to AZD1222 COVID-19 vaccine. V was clipped by 1 base and J by 5 bases; unmatched bases: 3. Germline V gene sequence: CDR1 KGHSH, CDR2 LQKENI. This CDR3 spans 14 amino acids. Libraries were prepared by immunoSEQ multiplex PCR; TCRdb keeps only in-frame clonotypes and omits some of them. Here the sample spans 150,000 to 200,000 clones, 92% being singletons. The source is an adult who received the AZD1222 COVID-19 vaccine. The rearrangement uses TRBV18 and TRBJ2-5; 8 positions match TRBD2. Source: peripheral blood, taken 28 days after the second AZD1222 dose. The CDR3 DNA reads as TGTGCCAGCTCACCACTAACGGGAGGGGAGACCCAGTACTTC. Amino acids: CASSPLTGGETQYF.